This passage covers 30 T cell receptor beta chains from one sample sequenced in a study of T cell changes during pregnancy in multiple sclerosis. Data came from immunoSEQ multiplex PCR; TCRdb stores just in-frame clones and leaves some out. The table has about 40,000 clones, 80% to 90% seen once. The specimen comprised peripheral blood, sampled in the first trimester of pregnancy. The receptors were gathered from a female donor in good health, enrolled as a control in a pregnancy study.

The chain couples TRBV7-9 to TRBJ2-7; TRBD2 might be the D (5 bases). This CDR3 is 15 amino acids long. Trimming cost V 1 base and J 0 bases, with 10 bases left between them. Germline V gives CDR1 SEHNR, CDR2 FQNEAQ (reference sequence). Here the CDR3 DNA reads TGTGCCAGCAGCTTAGGGACTGTGAGCTCCTACGAGCAGTACTTC. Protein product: CASSLGTVSSYEQYF. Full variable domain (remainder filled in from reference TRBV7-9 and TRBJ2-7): DTGVSQNPRHKITKRGQNVTFRCDPISEHNRLYWYRQTLGQGPEFLTYFQNEAQLEKSRLLSDRFSAERPKGSFSTLEIQRTEQGDSAMYLCASSLGTVSSYEQYFGPGTRLTVT.

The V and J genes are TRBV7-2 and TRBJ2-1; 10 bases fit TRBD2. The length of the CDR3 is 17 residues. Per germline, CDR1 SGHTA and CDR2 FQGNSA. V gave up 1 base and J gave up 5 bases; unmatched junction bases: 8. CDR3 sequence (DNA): TGTGCCAGCAGCTTAGACTCTAGCGGGGGTTGGGACAATGAGCAGTTCTTC. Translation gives CASSLDSSGGWDNEQFF.

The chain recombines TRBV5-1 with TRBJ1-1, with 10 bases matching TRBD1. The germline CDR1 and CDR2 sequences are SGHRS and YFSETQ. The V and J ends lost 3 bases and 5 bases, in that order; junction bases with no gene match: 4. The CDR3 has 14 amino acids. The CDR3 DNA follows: TGCGCCAGCAGCTGGGGACAGGGGCTTACTGAAGCTTTCTTT. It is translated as CASSWGQGLTEAFF.

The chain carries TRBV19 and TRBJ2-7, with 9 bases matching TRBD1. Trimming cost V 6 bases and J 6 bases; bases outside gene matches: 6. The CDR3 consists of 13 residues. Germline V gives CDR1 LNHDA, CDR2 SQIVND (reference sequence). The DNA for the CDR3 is TGTGCCAGTAGCCGGGACAGGGCTGGCGAGCAGTACTTC. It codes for CASSRDRAGEQYF.

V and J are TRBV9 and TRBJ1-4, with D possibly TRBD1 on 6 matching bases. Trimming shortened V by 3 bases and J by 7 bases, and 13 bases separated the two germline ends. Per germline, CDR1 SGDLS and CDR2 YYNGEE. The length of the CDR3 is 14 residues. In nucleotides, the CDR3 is TGTGCCAGCAGCGCCACAGGGTCCGCTGAAAAACTGTTTTTT. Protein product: CASSATGSAEKLFF. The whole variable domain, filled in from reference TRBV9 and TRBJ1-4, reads DSGVTQTPKHLITATGQRVTLRCSPRSGDLSVYWYQQSLDQGLQFLIQYYNGEERAKGNILERFSAQQFPDLHSELNLSSLELGDSALYFCASSATGSAEKLFFGSGTQLSVL.

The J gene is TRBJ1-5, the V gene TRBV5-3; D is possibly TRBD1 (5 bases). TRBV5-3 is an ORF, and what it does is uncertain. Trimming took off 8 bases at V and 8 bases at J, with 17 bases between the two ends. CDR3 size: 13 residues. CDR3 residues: CARGWGSPEPQHF. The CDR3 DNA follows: TGTGCCAGGGGGTGGGGCTCTCCGGAGCCCCAGCATTTT.

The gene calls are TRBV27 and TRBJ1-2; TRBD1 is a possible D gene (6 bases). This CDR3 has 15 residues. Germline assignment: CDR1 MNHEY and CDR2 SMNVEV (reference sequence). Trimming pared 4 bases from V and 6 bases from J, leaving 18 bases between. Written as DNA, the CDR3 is TGTGCCAGCAGTTCAGCTATGACAGGACGAGATGGCTACACCTTC. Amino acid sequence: CASSSAMTGRDGYTF.

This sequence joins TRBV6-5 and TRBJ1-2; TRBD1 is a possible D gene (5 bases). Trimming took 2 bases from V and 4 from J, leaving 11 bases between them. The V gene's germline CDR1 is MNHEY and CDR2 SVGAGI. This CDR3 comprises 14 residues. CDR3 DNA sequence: TGTGCCAGCAGTTACGCAGGGCGAGGCTATGGCTACACCTTC. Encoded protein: CASSYAGRGYGYTF.

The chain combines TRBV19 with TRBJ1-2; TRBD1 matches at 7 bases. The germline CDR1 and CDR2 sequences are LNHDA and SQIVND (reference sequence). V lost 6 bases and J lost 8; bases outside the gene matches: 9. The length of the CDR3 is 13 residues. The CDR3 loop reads CASSPRGSVGYTF. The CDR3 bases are TGTGCCAGTAGCCCCAGGGGGAGCGTCGGCTACACCTTC.

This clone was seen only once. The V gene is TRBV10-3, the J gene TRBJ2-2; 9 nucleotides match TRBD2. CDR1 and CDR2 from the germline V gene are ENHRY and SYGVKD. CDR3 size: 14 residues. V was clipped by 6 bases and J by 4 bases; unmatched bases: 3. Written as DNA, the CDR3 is TGTGCCATCAGGAGGACTAGCGCCACCGGGGAGCTGTTTTTT. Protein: CAIRRTSATGELFF.

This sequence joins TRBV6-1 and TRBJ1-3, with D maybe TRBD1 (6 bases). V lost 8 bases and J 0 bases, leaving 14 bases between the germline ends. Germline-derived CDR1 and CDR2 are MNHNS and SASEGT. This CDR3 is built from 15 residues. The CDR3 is CASHWDIASGNTIYF. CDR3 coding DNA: TGTGCCAGCCACTGGGACATTGCCTCTGGAAACACCATATATTTT.

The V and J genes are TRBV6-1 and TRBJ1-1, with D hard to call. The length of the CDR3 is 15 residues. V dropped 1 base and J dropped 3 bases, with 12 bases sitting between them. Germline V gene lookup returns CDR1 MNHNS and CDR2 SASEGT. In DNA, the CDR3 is TGTGCCAGCAGTGAAGTGGCCGTATCTTACACTGAAGCTTTCTTT. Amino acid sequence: CASSEVAVSYTEAFF.

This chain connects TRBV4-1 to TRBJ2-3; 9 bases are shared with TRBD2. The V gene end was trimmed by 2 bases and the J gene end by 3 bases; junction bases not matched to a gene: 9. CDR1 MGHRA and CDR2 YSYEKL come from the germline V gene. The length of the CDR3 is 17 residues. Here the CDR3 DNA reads TGCGCCAGCAGCCAAAAGGGCGGGAGGGCCCGAACAGATACGCAGTATTTT. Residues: CASSQKGGRARTDTQYF.

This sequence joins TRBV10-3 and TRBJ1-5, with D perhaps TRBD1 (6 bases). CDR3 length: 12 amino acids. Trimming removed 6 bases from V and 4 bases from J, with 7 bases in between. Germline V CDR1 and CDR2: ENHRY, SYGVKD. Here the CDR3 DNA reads TGTGCCATCAGGCAGGGGAATCAGCCCCAGCATTTT. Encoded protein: CAIRQGNQPQHF.

For the CDR3, the DNA is TGTGCCAGCAGTTCGACAGGGGGCAGAGGGGCCGGGGAGCTGTTTTTT. It translates to CASSSTGGRGAGELFF. This chain connects TRBV6-5 to TRBJ2-2; TRBD1 agrees at 10 bases. Per germline, CDR1 MNHEY and CDR2 SVGAGI. The V segment lost 4 bases and the J segment 6 bases; nucleotides outside the gene matches: 8. This CDR3 has 16 amino acids.

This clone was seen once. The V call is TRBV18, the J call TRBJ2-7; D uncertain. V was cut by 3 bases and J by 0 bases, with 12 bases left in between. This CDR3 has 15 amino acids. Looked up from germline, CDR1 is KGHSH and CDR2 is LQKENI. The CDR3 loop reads CASSPELSGSYEQYF. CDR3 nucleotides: TGTGCCAGCTCACCGGAGCTCTCGGGCTCCTACGAGCAGTACTTC.

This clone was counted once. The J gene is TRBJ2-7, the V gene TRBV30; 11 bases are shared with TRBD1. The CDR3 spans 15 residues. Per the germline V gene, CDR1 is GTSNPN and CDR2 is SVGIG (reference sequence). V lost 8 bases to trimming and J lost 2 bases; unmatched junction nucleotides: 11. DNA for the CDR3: TGTGCCGTAAAAAACAGGACAGGGGGCCCCTACGAGCAGTACTTC. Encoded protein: CAVKNRTGGPYEQYF.

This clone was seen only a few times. The DNA of the CDR3 is TGCGCCAGCTTCGAGGGACAGTACACCGGGGAGCTGTTTTTT. This translates into CASFEGQYTGELFF. The chain carries TRBV5-1 and TRBJ2-2; 7 nucleotides align to TRBD1. The J segment lost 3 bases and the V segment lost 7 bases, leaving 6 bases of the junction unmatched. This CDR3 has 14 residues. The germline V gene has CDR1 SGHRS and CDR2 YFSETQ.

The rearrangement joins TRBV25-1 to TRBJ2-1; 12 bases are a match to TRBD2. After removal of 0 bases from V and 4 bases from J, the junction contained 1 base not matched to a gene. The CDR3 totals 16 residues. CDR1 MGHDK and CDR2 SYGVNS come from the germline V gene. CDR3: CASSEYGLAGYNEQFF. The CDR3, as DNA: TGTGCCAGCAGTGAATATGGACTAGCGGGGTACAATGAGCAGTTCTTC.

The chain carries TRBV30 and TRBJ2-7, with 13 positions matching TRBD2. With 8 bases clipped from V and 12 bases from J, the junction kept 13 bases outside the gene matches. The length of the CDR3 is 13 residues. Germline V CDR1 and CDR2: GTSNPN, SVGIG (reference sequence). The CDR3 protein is CAGELAGGPVRYF. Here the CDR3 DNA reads TGTGCCGGGGAACTAGCGGGAGGGCCCGTGCGGTACTTC.

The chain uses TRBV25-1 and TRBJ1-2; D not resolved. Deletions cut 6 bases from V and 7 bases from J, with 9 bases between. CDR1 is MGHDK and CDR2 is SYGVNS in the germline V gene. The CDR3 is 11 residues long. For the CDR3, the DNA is TGTGCCAGCAGCTTCCCGGGTGGCTACACCTTC. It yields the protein CASSFPGGYTF.

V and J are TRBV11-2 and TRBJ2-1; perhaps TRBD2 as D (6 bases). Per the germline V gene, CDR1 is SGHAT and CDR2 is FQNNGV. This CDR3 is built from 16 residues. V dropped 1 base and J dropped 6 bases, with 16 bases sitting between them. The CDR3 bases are TGTGCCAGCAGCTTAGGTTGGGAGAGCGGGTTCAATGAGCAGTTCTTC. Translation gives CASSLGWESGFNEQFF.

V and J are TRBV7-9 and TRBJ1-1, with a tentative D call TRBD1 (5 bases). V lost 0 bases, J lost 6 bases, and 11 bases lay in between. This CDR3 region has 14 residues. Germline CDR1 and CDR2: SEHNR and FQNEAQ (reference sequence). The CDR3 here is CASSLAGARPEAFF. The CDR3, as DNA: TGTGCCAGCAGCTTAGCAGGGGCACGGCCTGAAGCTTTCTTT.

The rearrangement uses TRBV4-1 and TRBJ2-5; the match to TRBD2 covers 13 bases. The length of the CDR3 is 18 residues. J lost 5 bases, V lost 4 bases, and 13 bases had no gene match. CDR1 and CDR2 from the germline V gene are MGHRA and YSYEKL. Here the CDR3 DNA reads TGCGCCAGCAGCCCCGGGACTAGCGGGGAACTCTCCCGGGAGACCCAGTACTTC. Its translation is CASSPGTSGELSRETQYF.

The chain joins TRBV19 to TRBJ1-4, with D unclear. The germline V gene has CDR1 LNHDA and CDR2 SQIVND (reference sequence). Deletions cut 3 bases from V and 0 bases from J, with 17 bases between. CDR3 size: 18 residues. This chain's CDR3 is CASSIRSSGDATNEKLFF. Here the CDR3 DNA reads TGTGCCAGTAGTATTCGAAGTTCCGGGGATGCAACTAATGAAAAACTGTTTTTT.

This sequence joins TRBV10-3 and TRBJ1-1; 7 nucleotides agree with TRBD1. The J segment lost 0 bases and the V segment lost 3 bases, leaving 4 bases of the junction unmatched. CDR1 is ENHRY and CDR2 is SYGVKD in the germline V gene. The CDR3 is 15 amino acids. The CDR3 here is CAISDRTGVNTEAFF. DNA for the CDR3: TGTGCCATCAGTGACCGGACAGGAGTGAACACTGAAGCTTTCTTT.

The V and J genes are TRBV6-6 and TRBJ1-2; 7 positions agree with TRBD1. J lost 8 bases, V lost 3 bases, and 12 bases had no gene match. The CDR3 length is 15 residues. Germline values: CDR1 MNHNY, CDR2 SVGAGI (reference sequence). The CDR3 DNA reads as TGTGCCAGCAGTTATTCCGGGACAGAGGTTGGCGGCTACACCTTC. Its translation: CASSYSGTEVGGYTF.

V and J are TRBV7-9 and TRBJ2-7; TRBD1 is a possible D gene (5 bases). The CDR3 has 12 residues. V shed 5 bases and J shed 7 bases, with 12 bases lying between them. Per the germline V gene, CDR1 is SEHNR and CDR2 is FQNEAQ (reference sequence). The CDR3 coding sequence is TGTGCCAGCAGCCTAAGACAGTTTGAGCAGTACTTC. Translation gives CASSLRQFEQYF. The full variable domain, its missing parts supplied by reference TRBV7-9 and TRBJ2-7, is DTGVSQNPRHKITKRGQNVTFRCDPISEHNRLYWYRQTLGQGPEFLTYFQNEAQLEKSRLLSDRFSAERPKGSFSTLEIQRTEQGDSAMYLCASSLRQFEQYFGPGTRLTVT.

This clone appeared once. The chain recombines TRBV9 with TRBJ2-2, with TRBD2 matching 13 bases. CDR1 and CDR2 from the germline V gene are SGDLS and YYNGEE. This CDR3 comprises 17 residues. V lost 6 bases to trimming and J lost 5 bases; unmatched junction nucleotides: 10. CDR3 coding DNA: TGTGCCAGCACTCCGGGACTAGCGGGACTGGGAACCGGGGAGCTGTTTTTT. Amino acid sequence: CASTPGLAGLGTGELFF.

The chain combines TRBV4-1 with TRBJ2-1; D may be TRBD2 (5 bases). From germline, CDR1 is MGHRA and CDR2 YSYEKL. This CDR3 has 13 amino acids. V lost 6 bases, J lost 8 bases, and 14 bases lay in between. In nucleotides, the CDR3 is TGCGCCAGCAGTCTGATTGGGAGCGATGAGCAGTTCTTC. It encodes CASSLIGSDEQFF.